The rows below give T cell receptor beta chains drawn from one sample of a study of OX40 agonist ivuxolimab in advanced cancers. The method was immunoSEQ multiplex PCR; TCRdb's version includes in-frame clones alone and lacks a portion of them. The profile covers 50,000 to 65,000 clones, with approximately 90% appearing a single time and around 0.65% taken by the ten largest. The sample consisted of CD4+ or CD8+ T cells sorted from blood, taken in a trial of the OX40 agonist ivuxolimab. The receptors were gathered from an adult with an advanced solid tumor such as melanoma, head and neck, liver or kidney cancer. The CDR3 runs from the conserved cysteine through the conserved F or W. The D gene is left open where the match is weak. Expanded clones are given a class, and other clones once, few, many or no size at all.

TGTGCCAGCAGCTTACGAGGATCCTACAGTGAGCAGTTCTTC,CASSLRGSYSEQFF,TRBJ2-1,.,TRBV7-8,.
TGTGCCTGGAGTGTAGGTTCGAGGGAGAGCTCCTACGAGCAGTACTTC,CAWSVGSRESSYEQYF,TRBJ2-7,.,TRBV30,.
TGCGCCAGCAGCCAGGACAACTATCTTGGCTACACCTTC,CASSQDNYLGYTF,TRBJ1-2,.,TRBV5-1,.
TGTGCCAGCAGCTGGCCGGGGAGCAATCAGCCCCAGCATTTT,CASSWPGSNQPQHF,TRBJ1-5,.,TRBV7-9,.
TGTGCCAGCAGTGAATGGGAGGTCTCCTACAATGAGCAGTTCTTC,CASSEWEVSYNEQFF,TRBJ2-1,.,TRBV2,.
TGCGCCAGCAGCCCTGGGACGGAGCACGGAAAACTGTTTTTT,CASSPGTEHGKLFF,TRBJ1-4,.,TRBV5-1,once
TGTGCCAGCTCTTACGACAGCAGGGACGAGCAGTACTTC,CASSYDSRDEQYF,TRBJ2-7,.,TRBV18,.
TGTGCCAGCAGCGTAGGGCCGGGCCAAGAGACCCAGTACTTC,CASSVGPGQETQYF,TRBJ2-5,.,TRBV9,.
TGTGCCAGTAGCGACCGGGACAGGGGGAATACTGAAGCTTTCTTT,CASSDRDRGNTEAFF,TRBJ1-1,TRBD1,TRBV19,.
TGCAGCGTTGAACGGGGGACCGGCAATGAGCAGTTCTTC,CSVERGTGNEQFF,TRBJ2-1,.,TRBV29-1,.
TGTGCCAGCAGCCAAGGAGAAACTAATCAGCCCCAGCATTTT,CASSQGETNQPQHF,TRBJ1-5,.,TRBV4-2,.
TGCGCCAGCAGCTCAGGCCAGGGCAGAGAAAAACTGTTTTTT,CASSSGQGREKLFF,TRBJ1-4,.,TRBV4-1,.
TGTGCCAGCAGCCTGTTCCCCGTTCGGTCACCCCTCCACTTT,CASSLFPVRSPLHF,TRBJ1-6,.,TRBV5-4,.
TGCGCCAGCAGCTTGGCGGGGGGAACCGGGGAGCTGTTTTTT,CASSLAGGTGELFF,TRBJ2-2,TRBD2,TRBV5-1,.
TGTGCCAGCAGTCCCACTTCTACCTACGAGCAGTACTTC,CASSPTSTYEQYF,TRBJ2-7,.,TRBV28,.
TGTGCCAGCAGGACAGGGGGTCACACTGAAGCTTTCTTT,CASRTGGHTEAFF,TRBJ1-1,TRBD1,TRBV28,.
TGTGCCAGCTCACCCCCGAGCGGACAAGAGACCCAGTACTTC,CASSPPSGQETQYF,TRBJ2-5,.,TRBV18,.
TGTGCCAGCAGCTTAAGACAGACGAACACCGGGGAGCTGTTTTTT,CASSLRQTNTGELFF,TRBJ2-2,.,TRBV7-8,.
TGTGCCAGCAGTGCCCCGGGACAGCTCCATGGCTACACCTTC,CASSAPGQLHGYTF,TRBJ1-2,TRBD1,TRBV2,.
TGTGCCTGGAGTGAGGGGTATAACACTGAAGCTTTCTTT,CAWSEGYNTEAFF,TRBJ1-1,.,TRBV30,.
TGTGCCAGCAGTTACGGCGAGGAGGACGGGAAAGCTTTCTTT,CASSYGEEDGKAFF,TRBJ1-1,.,TRBV6-6,.
TGTGCCAGCAGCCCGCGGACTAGCGGGAGGAATGAGCAGTTCTTC,CASSPRTSGRNEQFF,TRBJ2-1,TRBD2,TRBV7-2,once
TGTGCCAGCAGCTTAGCGGACCTACTAGCGGGGCCTACTAGCGGCTTGGATACGCAGTATTTT,CASSLADLLAGPTSGLDTQYF,TRBJ2-3,TRBD2,TRBV7-8,.
TGTGCCTGGAGTCGAGGGACTAGCCGCCCCTCCGGCGAGCAGTTCTTC,CAWSRGTSRPSGEQFF,TRBJ2-1,TRBD2,TRBV30,.
TGTGCCAGCACCAACCCCAGGGGATTGAACACTGAAGCTTTCTTT,CASTNPRGLNTEAFF,TRBJ1-1,.,TRBV6-6,.
TGTGCCAGCTTGGGCAGGACGAACACCGGGGAGCTGTTTTTT,CASLGRTNTGELFF,TRBJ2-2,.,TRBV25-1,.
TGCGCCAGCAGCTTGAACAGGGGGGATACGCAGTATTTT,CASSLNRGDTQYF,TRBJ2-3,TRBD1,TRBV5-1,.
TGTGCCAGCAGCCAGGAAGGACTAGCCCAAGAGACCCAGTACTTC,CASSQEGLAQETQYF,TRBJ2-5,TRBD2,TRBV7-9,once
TGTGCCAGCAGCTTAGCCCTCACAGATACGCAGTATTTT,CASSLALTDTQYF,TRBJ2-3,.,TRBV11-1,few
TGTGCCAGTACCCGAGGCTCCTCCGGTAACTACGAGCAGTACTTC,CASTRGSSGNYEQYF,TRBJ2-7,.,TRBV19,.
TGTGCCAGTAGTATAGAGCGTCAAAGCACAGATACGCAGTATTTT,CASSIERQSTDTQYF,TRBJ2-3,.,TRBV19,.